This T cell receptor beta chain was profiled in a study of T cell responses to AZD1222 COVID-19 vaccine. Study observations and caveats: The CD4 TCRs associated with vaccination extended across spike and predominated at 160-218 and 743-854. Spike-specific TCR depth and breadth grew after two AZD1222 doses.

Trimming removed 4 bases from V and 3 bases from J, with 12 bases in between. The CDR3 consists of 15 residues. The germline CDR1 and CDR2 sequences are LNHDA and SQIVND (reference sequence). Here immunoSEQ multiplex PCR was the method, and the copy in TCRdb shows in-frame clones only, minus some. The table lists about 180,000 clones, approximately 94% of them singletons, with around 1.5% in the top ten. A word on this clone: The antigen remains undetermined.

This TCR came from an adult who received the AZD1222 COVID-19 vaccine. This chain connects TRBV19 to TRBJ1-4; no clear D. Specimen: peripheral blood, collected 28 days after the second AZD1222 dose. The CDR3 here is CASSNRRGANEKLFF. Here the CDR3 DNA reads TGTGCCAGTAGTAATAGACGGGGAGCTAATGAAAAACTGTTTTTT.